These 2 T cell receptor beta chains share one sample of origin, sequenced in a study of vaccination effects on CD4 cells after COVID-19. Using immunoSEQ multiplex PCR, the repertoire was profiled, and TCRdb retains in-frame clones only, with some absent. The sample yields around 29,000 clones, more than 65% seen once. Viral peptide pool expansion of antigen-specific CD4+ T cells preceded sequencing in the ViraFEST assay. Once cultured for more than nine days, the cells underwent separation to obtain CD4+ T cells. All participants had two doses of either the BNT162b2 or mRNA-1273 vaccine. The antigens of these receptors remain unknown. The sequencing here drew on CD4+ T cells from PBMCs cultured with HCoV-NL63 spike peptides, taken after COVID-19 vaccination. The receptors shown here come from a human donor who received a COVID-19 vaccine.

This clone has a single count. The chain combines TRBV29-1 with TRBJ2-1; D is unresolved. This CDR3 comprises 11 residues. CDR1 is SQVTM, CDR2 ANQGSEA, per germline. Trimming left V 4 bases short and J 6 bases short, with 7 bases between. The CDR3 nucleotides read TGCAGCGTTGGGAATTCCAATGAGCAGTTCTTC. The encoded protein is CSVGNSNEQFF.

The chain employs TRBV6-6 and TRBJ1-5; D is possibly TRBD1 (5 bases). The CDR3 is made up of 14 amino acids. V lost 7 bases to trimming and J lost 6 bases, with 16 bases between them. Germline values: CDR1 MNHNY, CDR2 SVGAGI (reference sequence). The CDR3 DNA reads TGTGCCAGCACACCGGGGGGGGAGAGTCAGCCCCAGCATTTT. As protein: CASTPGGESQPQHF.